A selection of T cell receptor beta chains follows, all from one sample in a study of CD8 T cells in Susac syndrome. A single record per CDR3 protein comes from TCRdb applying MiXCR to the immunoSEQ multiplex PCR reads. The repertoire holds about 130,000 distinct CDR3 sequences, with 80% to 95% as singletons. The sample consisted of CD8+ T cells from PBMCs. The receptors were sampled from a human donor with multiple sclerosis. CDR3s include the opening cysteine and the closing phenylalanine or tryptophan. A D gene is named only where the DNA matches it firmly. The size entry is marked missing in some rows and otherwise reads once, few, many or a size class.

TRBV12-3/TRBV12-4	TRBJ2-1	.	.	TGTGCCAGCAGTTTAGAGGGGTGGGCCTACAATGAGCAGTTCTTC	CASSLEGWAYNEQFF
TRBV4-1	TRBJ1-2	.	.	TGCGCCAGCAGCCAAGATCAGGGCAGTCAAAAGGTTTGGTATGGCTACACCTTC	CASSQDQGSQKVWYGYTF
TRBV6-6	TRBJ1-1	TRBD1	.	TGTGCCAGCAGCCCGACCCAGGGGGCTGAAGCTTTCTTT	CASSPTQGAEAFF
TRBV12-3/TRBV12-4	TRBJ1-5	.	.	TGTGCCAGCAGCGTAAGTGGGGTATATCAGCCCCAGCATTTT	CASSVSGVYQPQHF
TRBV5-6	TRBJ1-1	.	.	TGTGCCAGCAGCTTGGCCCAAGCGGACACTGAAGCTTTCTTT	CASSLAQADTEAFF
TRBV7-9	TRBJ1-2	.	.	TGTGCCAGCAGCTTAGGTGGTACTGGCTACACCTTC	CASSLGGTGYTF
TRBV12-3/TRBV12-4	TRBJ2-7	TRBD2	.	TGTGCCAGCAGCGAAGGGACTAGCGGGCCCTACGAGCAGTACTTC	CASSEGTSGPYEQYF
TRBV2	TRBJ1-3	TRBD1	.	TGTGCCAGCAGTCCAAGACAGGGGTCTGGAAACACCATATATTTT	CASSPRQGSGNTIYF
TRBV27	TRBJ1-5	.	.	TGTGCCAGCAGTTTATCTCGTAGCAATCAGCCCCAGCATTTT	CASSLSRSNQPQHF
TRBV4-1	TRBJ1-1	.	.	TGCGCCAGCAGCCAAGATGGGGCTCGGGTCACTGAAGCTTTCTTT	CASSQDGARVTEAFF
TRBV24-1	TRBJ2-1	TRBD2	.	TGTGCCACCAGTGACCTAGCGGGAACAAACAATGAGCAGTTCTTC	CATSDLAGTNNEQFF
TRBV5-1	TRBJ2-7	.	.	TGCGCCAGCACCTCCGCCTACGAGCAGTACTTC	CASTSAYEQYF
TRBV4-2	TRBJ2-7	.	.	TGTGCCAGCAGCCAAGGAGGGGTCCACGAGCAGTACTTC	CASSQGGVHEQYF
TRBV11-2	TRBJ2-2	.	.	TGTGCCAGCAGCTTATTAGGGTTCACCGGGGAGCTGTTTTTT	CASSLLGFTGELFF
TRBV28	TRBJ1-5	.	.	TGTGCCAGCAGTTTAAGGCAGCTCAATCAGCCCCAGCATTTT	CASSLRQLNQPQHF
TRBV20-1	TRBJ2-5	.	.	TGCAGTGCTAGAGATCCCTTAGCGGTCACTGGGGCCCAGTACTTC	CSARDPLAVTGAQYF
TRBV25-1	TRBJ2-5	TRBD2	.	TGTGCCAGCAGTGAGGCCGTGAGCGGGAGGCTAGAGACCCAGTACTTC	CASSEAVSGRLETQYF
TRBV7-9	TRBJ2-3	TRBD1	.	TGTGCCAGCAGCCGACCCACAGGGGATCCCACAGATACGCAGTATTTT	CASSRPTGDPTDTQYF
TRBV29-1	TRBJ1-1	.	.	TGCAGCGTGAGGGCGGGGGCGTCTTTCTTT	CSVRAGASFF
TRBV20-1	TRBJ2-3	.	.	TGCAGTGCTAGACCGGGACCCCTTACAGATACGCAGTATTTT	CSARPGPLTDTQYF
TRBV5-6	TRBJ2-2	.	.	TGTGCCAGCAGCCCCCTTACCGGGGAGCTGTTTTTT	CASSPLTGELFF
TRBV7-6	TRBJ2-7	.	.	TGTGCCAGCAGCTCGACACGGTACTACGAGCAGTACTTC	CASSSTRYYEQYF
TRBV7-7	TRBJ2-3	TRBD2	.	TGTGCTAGCAGCCCTAATAGCGGGCTATACACAGATACGCAGTATTTT	CASSPNSGLYTDTQYF
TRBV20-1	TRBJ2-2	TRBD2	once	TGCAGTGCTACCCGTAGGGGAGGGTATGCCGGGGAGCTGTTTTTT	CSATRRGGYAGELFF
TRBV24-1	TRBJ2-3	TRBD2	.	TGTGCCACCAGTGATCCGGGACTAGCGGGGGACCCAGATACGCAGTATTTT	CATSDPGLAGDPDTQYF
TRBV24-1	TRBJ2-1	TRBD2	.	TGTGCCACCAGTGATTTCCCACCCAAGACTAGCGGGAGGAATGAGCAGTTCTTC	CATSDFPPKTSGRNEQFF
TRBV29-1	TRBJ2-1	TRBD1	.	TGCAGCGTCTACAGGGGAAATGAGCAGTTCTTC	CSVYRGNEQFF
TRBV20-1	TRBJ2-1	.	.	TGCAGTACTGACCTCGAGAGCTCCTACAATGAGCAGTTCTTC	CSTDLESSYNEQFF
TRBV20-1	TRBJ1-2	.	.	TGCAGGGGTCGCATTTTGGCCTATGGCTACACCTTC	CRGRILAYGYTF
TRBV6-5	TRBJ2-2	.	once	TGTGCCAGCAGGTTCCGGCGGATTGGGGAGCTGTTTTTT	CASRFRRIGELFF
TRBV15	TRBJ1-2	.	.	TGTGCCACCAGCAGAGATCGGAGTAGGGATCCCTATGGCTACACCTTC	CATSRDRSRDPYGYTF
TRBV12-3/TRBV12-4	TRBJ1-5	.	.	TGTGCCAGCAGTTCCGACCCGCCTTTTGATCTTAAAGCCCAGCATTTT	CASSSDPPFDLKAQHF
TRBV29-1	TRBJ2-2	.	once	TGCAGCGTTGAAGCCTCCGCGGGAAGCCCCGGGGAGCTGTTTTTT	CSVEASAGSPGELFF
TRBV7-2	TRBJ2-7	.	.	TGTGCCAGCAGCTTATTTTCGCTCGGTTCGTACGAGCAGTACTTC	CASSLFSLGSYEQYF
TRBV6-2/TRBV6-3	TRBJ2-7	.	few	TGTGCCAGCAGTTACAGCTCCAGGCACGAGCAGTACTTC	CASSYSSRHEQYF
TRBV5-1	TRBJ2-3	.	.	TGCGCCAGCAGCACGAAGGGCGCAGATACGCAGTATTTT	CASSTKGADTQYF
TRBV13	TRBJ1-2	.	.	TGTGCCAGCAGGTACGCCTATGGCTACACCTTC	CASRYAYGYTF
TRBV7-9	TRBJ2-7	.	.	TGTGCCAGCAGCCTTTCTGGACAGTACTACGAGCAGTACTTC	CASSLSGQYYEQYF
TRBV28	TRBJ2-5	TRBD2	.	TGTGCCAGCACCCTCTTTAGCGGGGGGGCGGGGGAGACCCAGTACTTC	CASTLFSGGAGETQYF
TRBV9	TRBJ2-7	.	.	TGTGCCAGCAGCGTAGGGCAGAACTCCTACGAGCAGTACTTC	CASSVGQNSYEQYF
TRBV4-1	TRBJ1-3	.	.	TGCGCCAGCAGCCCCCCGGGCAGCGGGAGCTCTGGAAACACCATATATTTT	CASSPPGSGSSGNTIYF
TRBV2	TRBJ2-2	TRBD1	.	TGTGCCAGCAGCGTCGACAGGGAGTACACCGGGGAGCTGTTTTTT	CASSVDREYTGELFF
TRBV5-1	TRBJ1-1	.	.	TGCGCCAGCAGCTTGGTGGGGGGTGAGGGTCCTGAAGCTTTCTTT	CASSLVGGEGPEAFF
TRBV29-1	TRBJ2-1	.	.	TGCAGCGTTGTATCGAACGAGCAGTTCTTC	CSVVSNEQFF
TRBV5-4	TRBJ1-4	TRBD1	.	TGTGCCAGCAGCGAGGACAGGGGGAATGAAAAACTGTTTTTT	CASSEDRGNEKLFF